This record covers a single TCR beta chain. This clonotype appeared many times. What this receptor recognizes is not known. No base quality values were provided; no much bigger clone lies one nucleotide off. Libraries came from multiplex PCR. The sample was run on an Illumina HiSeq 4000. To build TCR beta libraries, CDR3 regions were amplified by Arm-PCR using iRepertoire HTBI primers. Before sequencing, the PCR products went through gel purification. The study's processing was this. Gene usage analysis of CDR3 amino acid clonotypes used the approximately 56 TRBV and about 15 TRBJ segments found across samples. COPE and FqMerger were used to merge filtered high-quality paired reads into contigs. BLAST was used to align contigs to IMGT TRBV, TRBD and TRBJ reference genes, with CDR3 defined following IMGT. Highly expanded clones were defined as clonotypes with a frequency above 0.1%. Shannon entropy served as the measure of repertoire diversity, while the Gini coefficient captured V-J evenness. A clonotype found in more than one individual was treated as public. TCRdb reworked the public reads: Q25 trimming with fastp, MiXCR clone assembly, productive beta chains retained. Each record represents a unique CDR3 protein, reported with the most common genes and DNA among its rows. None of the V and J calls come from the authors' own analysis; TCRdb made them. The sample records about 530,000 distinct CDR3 sequences, about 15% of which are singletons. The ten biggest clones cover 25% of the sample.

CDR1 and CDR2 (SGHAT, FQNNGV) derive from the germline V gene. The junction carries 9 bases between V and J, which are trimmed by 4 bases and 3 bases respectively. The CDR3 runs 13 residues from the cysteine to the phenylalanine. Just the 39-base CDR3 DNA is kept, in frame starting at base 1. The data originate from a study of regulatory T cells in long-lasting Graves disease (dated by TCRdb to the early 2020s). Regarding the research as a whole: In the newly diagnosed Graves' disease group, patients had been taking antithyroid drugs for less than 3 months. Patients with persistent Graves' disease were compared with patients with newly diagnosed Graves' disease using TCR sequencing and RNA sequencing of peripheral blood. The study was conducted in China and was registered as a clinical trial. A total of 35 or so samples were covered by TCR sequencing, comprising approximately 13 persistent and around 20 newly diagnosed Graves' disease patients.

Read against the paper, the sample's time point label means: newly diagnosed GD, antithyroid drugs for less than 3 months. RNA was extracted from PBMCs in TRIzol for both TCR sequencing and RNA sequencing. The diagnosis of Graves' disease was made according to American Thyroid Association guidelines. Patients were recruited from an endocrinology department in Xi'an, China. From each patient, 7.5 to 9.5 milliliters of peripheral blood was collected into an EDTA anticoagulant tube. PBMCs were isolated by Ficoll Paque Plus density gradient separation without further T cell sorting. RNA quality was checked with an Agilent 2100 Bioanalyzer and agarose gel, and concentration with a NanoDrop 2000. On the study overall, not on this receptor specifically: The authors noted that the small sample size was a limitation that may lower accuracy. TRBV28, TRBJ1-2 and TRBJ2-5 were preferentially used in persistent disease, while TRBV20-1 and TRBJ2-1 were favored in newly diagnosed disease. Lower TCR Shannon entropy and fewer highly expanded clones were observed in persistent Graves' disease patients than in newly diagnosed patients, which suggested clonal expansion. Peripheral blood alone was examined, since thyroid tissue, which constituted the primary lesion, could not be accessed. A larger number of public clonotypes was shared among persistent patients (around 3,000) than among newly diagnosed patients (roughly 930). Sequencing and analysis were limited to the TCR beta chain.

This same sample was also taken into another study, of T cells in Graves' hyperthyroidism and ophthalmopathy. Reported in the second study: Stable Graves' hyperthyroidism was defined as the absence of progression to ophthalmopathy over 18 months of follow-up. The hyperthyroidism patients were between 18 and 65 years old and newly diagnosed, with a disease duration of less than 2 months. Patients with uncontrolled infections, other autoimmune diseases, pregnancy or lactation were excluded. Clinical symptoms, serum thyroxine and TRAb, thyroid ultrasound, and orbital computed tomography formed the basis for the diagnoses. For the first round of RT-PCR on the TCR CDR3, the HTBI primer set was used together with the Qiagen OneStep RT-PCR kit. Blood samples also contained most of the expanded thyroid clonotypes (frequency above 0.001), which suggests that blood repertoires may reflect thyroid immune responses. A model built on a 13 V-J signature distinguished ophthalmopathy from stable hyperthyroidism, reaching around 87% sensitivity and about 81% specificity in cross-validation and 80%/75% in testing. During validation, the model predicted progression to ophthalmopathy a median of around 7 months ahead of onset, with almost 71% sensitivity and roughly 75% specificity. To identify distinguishing TCR V-J signatures, a discovery cohort of 100 patients was used, comprising fewer than 45 with Graves' ophthalmopathy and around 60 with stable Graves' hyperthyroidism. Whether ophthalmopathy could be predicted prospectively was tested in an independent validation cohort made up of fewer than 20 hyperthyroidism patients plus 17 patients who later progressed to ophthalmopathy. For training and testing, the 100 patients in the discovery cohort were randomly divided in a 7:3 ratio. Thyroid tissue and blood T-cell repertoires from roughly six Graves' hyperthyroidism patients were also compared in the study. Once sampling was done, hyperthyroidism patients were given methimazole at a starting dose of 30 mg daily, whereas ophthalmopathy patients were given high-dose intravenous methylprednisolone. Libraries were constructed in a second round of multiplex PCR, after which size selection and purification were carried out. The libraries were sequenced on an Illumina HiSeq2000 using paired-end 100 bp reads. SOAPnuke was used to process the raw data, with reads discarded if the reads contained adapters or uncalled bases, had a mean Phred below 15, or lacked an exact constant-primer or identifier match. High-quality paired reads were merged using COPE v1.2.5, and each unique nucleotide sequence was defined as a clonotype. Clonotypes were aligned to IMGT TRBV, TRBD and TRBJ reference segments using MiTCR v1.1. The analysis included only V-J combinations with a frequency above 0.0001, which together covered 98% to 99.2% of the repertoires. The TCS score was defined as the ratio of F50 (clonal expansion) to E x V (chaos), calculated using BLOSUM62-based TCRdist between CDR3 peptides within each V-J. Welch's t-statistics and random forest reduced around 510 V-J features to around 14, which were used in a naive Bayes classifier (R e1071). No statistical method was used to set the sample size in advance, and investigators knew the group allocation. According to the paper, TCR Vbeta CDR3 sequencing was carried out on more than 120 peripheral blood samples, which came from over 40 ophthalmopathy, about 75 hyperthyroidism and about 17 progressor patients.

Recombination linked TRBV11-2 to TRBJ1-2; the D gene is perhaps TRBD1, on 6 matching bases. This clonotype originated in a woman aged 35-65 years with Graves disease. Donor details come from another sample of the same person, matched by shared clones. The specimen comprised peripheral blood mononuclear cells (PBMCs), sampled at new diagnosis, from a patient treated with antithyroid drugs. The CDR3 region reads CASSSQGYYGYTF. The DNA is TGTGCCAGCAGCTCACAGGGCTACTATGGCTACACCTTC. The CDR3, completed at both ends by the reference TRBV11-2 and TRBJ1-2 genes, gives the full variable domain EAGVAQSPRYKIIEKRQSVAFWCNPISGHATLYWYQQILGQGPKLLIQFQNNGVVDDSQLPKDRFSAERLKGVDSTLKIQPAKLEDSAVYLCASSSQGYYGYTFGSGTRLTVV.